The entry below describes one T cell receptor (beta chain). Its antigen remains unknown. The data were taken from a study of T cell responses to AZD1222 COVID-19 vaccine. Only in-frame clones appear in the TCRdb table, and some are missing; sequencing was by immunoSEQ multiplex PCR. The sample lists around 86,000 clones, 90% occurring once. Trimming took 7 bases from V and 4 from J; bases not matched to a gene: 13. CDR1 and CDR2 (germline): KGHDR, SFDVKD. The CDR3 has 16 residues. Study-level points and caveats: Nearly half of spike-specific TCRs reportedly target variant regions that are unmutated in the B.1.351 and B.1.1.7 variants. Possibly, clonal diversity was underestimated; donors were largely white British and included more females.

This clonotype was obtained from an adult in good health. The material sequenced was peripheral blood, taken on day 0 of AZD1222 vaccination. The chain combines TRBV24-1 with TRBJ2-5; 8 bases match TRBD2. The CDR3 coding sequence is TGTGCCACCAGCTTAGGCAGCGGGGGCGAGGCAGAGACCCAGTACTTC. Protein sequence: CATSLGSGGEAETQYF.